This is a list of T cell receptor beta chains from one sample in a study of T cell responses to AZD1222 COVID-19 vaccine. Produced via immunoSEQ multiplex PCR; TCRdb's table is partial and in-frame only. The data show approximately 91,000 clones, about 88% seen once. Sequencing was performed on peripheral blood, taken on day 0 of AZD1222 vaccination. The receptors originated from an adult in good health. The CDR3 runs from the conserved cysteine through the conserved F or W. D genes are given only for firm matches. Clone size is given for some rows only: seen once, a few or many times, or a class if the clone is expanded.

size: .
J: TRBJ2-5
D: .
V: TRBV6-1
CDR3: CASSDPPRETQYF
DNA: TGTGCCAGCAGTGACCCACCGAGGGAGACCCAGTACTTC

size: .
J: TRBJ1-4
D: .
V: TRBV18
CDR3: CASSVPNEKLFF
DNA: TGTGCCAGCTCAGTTCCAAATGAAAAACTGTTTTTT

size: .
J: TRBJ1-2
D: .
V: TRBV30
CDR3: CAWNLERGFYGYTF
DNA: TGTGCCTGGAACCTCGAAAGAGGCTTCTATGGCTACACCTTC

size: .
J: TRBJ1-1
D: .
V: TRBV7-8
CDR3: CASSPKLNTEAFF
DNA: TGTGCCAGCAGCCCTAAATTGAACACTGAAGCTTTCTTT

size: .
J: TRBJ2-5
D: .
V: TRBV10-2
CDR3: CASSEVVGRETQYF
DNA: TGCGCCAGCAGTGAAGTCGTAGGGAGAGAGACCCAGTACTTC

size: .
J: TRBJ1-5
D: TRBD1
V: TRBV6-2/TRBV6-3
CDR3: CASRYRDRANQPQHF
DNA: TGTGCCAGCAGATACCGGGACAGGGCCAATCAGCCCCAGCATTTT

size: .
J: TRBJ1-4
D: .
V: TRBV6-5
CDR3: CASSYSSDFTEKLFF
DNA: TGTGCCAGCAGTTACTCGTCGGATTTTACTGAAAAACTGTTTTTT

size: .
J: TRBJ1-1
D: .
V: TRBV9
CDR3: CASSVGTANTEAFF
DNA: TGTGCCAGCAGCGTAGGAACGGCGAACACTGAAGCTTTCTTT

size: .
J: TRBJ2-3
D: .
V: TRBV7-7
CDR3: CASSLQRSSTDTQYF
DNA: TGTGCCAGCAGCTTACAGAGGTCCAGCACAGATACGCAGTATTTT

size: .
J: TRBJ2-5
D: .
V: TRBV9
CDR3: CASSVEAGSPGTQYF
DNA: TGTGCCAGCAGCGTAGAGGCAGGGAGCCCTGGGACCCAGTACTTC

size: once
J: TRBJ2-2
D: .
V: TRBV5-1
CDR3: CASSLGLGRANTGELFF
DNA: TGCGCCAGCAGCTTGGGACTAGGGCGGGCGAACACCGGGGAGCTGTTTTTT

size: .
J: TRBJ1-4
D: TRBD1
V: TRBV6-5
CDR3: CARQGDEKLFF
DNA: TGTGCCAGACAGGGGGATGAAAAACTGTTTTTT

size: .
J: TRBJ1-1
D: .
V: TRBV3-1/TRBV3-2
CDR3: CASSQDRGTEAFF
DNA: TGTGCCAGCAGCCAAGATCGCGGGACAGAAGCTTTCTTT

size: .
J: TRBJ1-6
D: .
V: TRBV19
CDR3: CASSMDTMTNSPLHF
DNA: TGTGCCAGTAGTATGGACACCATGACTAATTCACCCCTCCACTTT

size: once
J: TRBJ1-1
D: .
V: TRBV30
CDR3: CAWIHDVGREAFF
DNA: TGTGCCTGGATTCACGACGTCGGGAGGGAAGCTTTCTTT

size: once
J: TRBJ2-7
D: .
V: TRBV6-5
CDR3: CASSYSRGLTTEQYF
DNA: TGTGCCAGCAGTTACTCTCGGGGGCTGACTACGGAGCAGTACTTC

size: .
J: TRBJ1-2
D: TRBD1
V: TRBV3-1/TRBV3-2
CDR3: CASSRAGGSNYGYTF
DNA: TGTGCCAGCAGCCGAGCAGGGGGCTCTAACTATGGCTACACCTTC

size: .
J: TRBJ2-7
D: .
V: TRBV27
CDR3: CASSLRFRDTLRKQYF
DNA: TGTGCCAGCAGTTTAAGGTTCCGGGACACTTTACGTAAACAGTACTTC

size: .
J: TRBJ2-7
D: TRBD1
V: TRBV10-3
CDR3: CAIKIARDREGREQYF
DNA: TGTGCCATCAAGATTGCCAGGGACAGGGAGGGGAGGGAGCAGTACTTC

size: .
J: TRBJ1-1
D: .
V: TRBV7-8
CDR3: CASSLARADTEAFF
DNA: TGTGCCAGCAGCTTAGCGAGGGCGGACACTGAAGCTTTCTTT

size: .
J: TRBJ1-1
D: TRBD1
V: TRBV6-1
CDR3: CASRREGANTEAFF
DNA: TGTGCCAGCAGGAGGGAGGGGGCAAACACTGAAGCTTTCTTT

size: .
J: TRBJ1-1
D: .
V: TRBV30
CDR3: CAWSVRGNTEAFF
DNA: TGTGCCTGGAGTGTACGGGGGAACACCGAAGCTTTCTTT

size: .
J: TRBJ1-1
D: .
V: TRBV2
CDR3: CASSERRVNTEAFF
DNA: TGTGCCAGCAGTGAGAGAAGGGTGAACACTGAAGCTTTCTTT

size: .
J: TRBJ1-2
D: .
V: TRBV7-8
CDR3: CASSLEREPYGYTF
DNA: TGTGCCAGCAGCTTAGAGAGGGAACCCTATGGCTACACCTTC

size: .
J: TRBJ1-2
D: .
V: TRBV9
CDR3: CASSVAPGTEGGYTF
DNA: TGTGCCAGCAGCGTAGCGCCAGGGACGGAGGGAGGCTACACCTTC

size: .
J: TRBJ2-7
D: TRBD1
V: TRBV6-5
CDR3: CASSSGTGPYEQYF
DNA: TGTGCCAGCAGTTCAGGGACAGGCCCCTACGAGCAGTACTTC

size: .
J: TRBJ2-2
D: .
V: TRBV6-6
CDR3: CASSYHTGELFF
DNA: TGTGCCAGCAGTTACCACACCGGGGAGCTGTTTTTT

size: .
J: TRBJ2-7
D: .
V: TRBV3-1/TRBV3-2
CDR3: CASSQASSYEQYF
DNA: TGTGCCAGCAGCCAAGCAAGTTCCTACGAGCAGTACTTC

size: .
J: TRBJ1-1
D: .
V: TRBV6-5
CDR3: CASSYAPSRRSTEAFF
DNA: TGTGCCAGCAGTTATGCCCCATCGCGTCGGAGCACTGAAGCTTTCTTT

size: .
J: TRBJ1-2
D: .
V: TRBV25-1
CDR3: CASSESGRGFYGYTF
DNA: TGTGCCAGCAGTGAATCAGGCAGGGGCTTCTATGGCTACACCTTC

size: .
J: TRBJ2-2
D: TRBD1
V: TRBV7-3
CDR3: CASSHPGTGGATGELFF
DNA: TGTGCCAGCAGTCATCCCGGGACAGGGGGGGCCACCGGGGAGCTGTTTTTT

size: few
J: TRBJ1-5
D: TRBD1
V: TRBV24-1
CDR3: CATSDTTGGDQPQHF
DNA: TGTGCCACCAGTGACACAACAGGGGGCGATCAGCCCCAGCATTTT

size: .
J: TRBJ1-2
D: .
V: TRBV3-1/TRBV3-2
CDR3: CASSQEPNYGYTF
DNA: TGTGCCAGCAGCCAAGAGCCGAACTATGGCTACACCTTC

size: few
J: TRBJ1-1
D: .
V: TRBV7-9
CDR3: CASSTRSVGITEAFF
DNA: TGTGCCAGCAGCACTAGATCAGTAGGGATCACTGAAGCTTTCTTT

size: .
J: TRBJ1-4
D: .
V: TRBV4-1
CDR3: CASSLRSQDEKLFF
DNA: TGCGCCAGCAGCCTCCGCAGCCAAGATGAAAAACTGTTTTTT

size: .
J: TRBJ1-6
D: TRBD1
V: TRBV5-3
CDR3: CARSTGTGDEYNSPLHF
DNA: TGTGCCAGAAGCACTGGGACAGGGGACGAGTATAATTCACCCCTCCACTTT

size: .
J: TRBJ2-5
D: .
V: TRBV9
CDR3: CASSVAEQLSQETQYF
DNA: TGTGCCAGCAGCGTAGCCGAACAACTATCCCAAGAGACCCAGTACTTC

size: .
J: TRBJ2-2
D: TRBD2
V: TRBV7-2
CDR3: CASSPLAGGLSGELFF
DNA: TGTGCCAGCAGCCCGCTAGCGGGGGGGTTATCCGGGGAGCTGTTTTTT

size: .
J: TRBJ2-3
D: .
V: TRBV7-2
CDR3: CASSLEYGRTDTQYF
DNA: TGTGCCAGCAGCTTAGAGTACGGCCGCACAGATACGCAGTATTTT

size: few
J: TRBJ1-2
D: .
V: TRBV5-4
CDR3: CASSRIRFPYGYTF
DNA: TGTGCCAGCAGCCGGATACGTTTTCCCTATGGCTACACCTTC

size: .
J: TRBJ2-1
D: TRBD2
V: TRBV6-5
CDR3: CASSYSSLAANNEQFF
DNA: TGTGCCAGCAGTTACTCTTCACTAGCGGCTAACAATGAGCAGTTCTTC

size: .
J: TRBJ1-1
D: .
V: TRBV7-2
CDR3: CASSLNGFLGTEAFF
DNA: TGTGCCAGCAGCTTAAATGGCTTTCTCGGCACTGAAGCTTTCTTT

size: .
J: TRBJ1-6
D: TRBD1
V: TRBV19
CDR3: CASSRRDSQNSPLHF
DNA: TGTGCCAGTAGTCGAAGGGACAGCCAGAATTCACCCCTCCACTTT

size: .
J: TRBJ2-6
D: .
V: TRBV3-1/TRBV3-2
CDR3: CASSPRANVLTF
DNA: TGTGCCAGCAGCCCACGGGCCAACGTCCTGACTTTC

size: .
J: TRBJ1-2
D: .
V: TRBV2
CDR3: CASKEILHDGYTF
DNA: TGTGCCAGCAAAGAGATTTTACATGATGGCTACACCTTC

size: .
J: TRBJ1-2
D: TRBD1
V: TRBV27
CDR3: CASSGTGFGYTF
DNA: TGTGCCAGCAGTGGGACAGGGTTTGGCTACACCTTC

size: .
J: TRBJ2-7
D: TRBD1
V: TRBV19
CDR3: CASSVGGTGPYEQYF
DNA: TGTGCCAGTAGTGTTGGTGGGACAGGGCCCTACGAGCAGTACTTC

size: .
J: TRBJ1-1
D: .
V: TRBV12-5
CDR3: CASGLQTGNTEAFF
DNA: TGTGCTAGTGGTCTTCAGACAGGGAACACTGAAGCTTTCTTT

size: .
J: TRBJ1-1
D: TRBD1
V: TRBV10-2
CDR3: CASSVRGLVEAFF
DNA: TGCGCCAGCAGTGTTAGGGGGCTCGTTGAAGCTTTCTTT

size: .
J: TRBJ1-4
D: TRBD1
V: TRBV7-2
CDR3: CATAGQGARKLFF
DNA: TGTGCCACCGCGGGACAGGGGGCCAGAAAACTGTTTTTT

size: once
J: TRBJ2-1
D: .
V: TRBV12-3/TRBV12-4
CDR3: CASSYLRREQFF
DNA: TGTGCCAGCAGCTACCTCAGGAGGGAGCAGTTCTTC

size: .
J: TRBJ2-7
D: TRBD1
V: TRBV25-1
CDR3: CASSATGQPPMSEQYF
DNA: TGTGCCAGCAGTGCTACGGGACAGCCCCCCATGAGCGAGCAGTACTTC

size: .
J: TRBJ1-5
D: .
V: TRBV19
CDR3: CASTSGFTDQPQHF
DNA: TGTGCCAGTACCTCAGGTTTTACCGATCAGCCCCAGCATTTT

size: .
J: TRBJ2-3
D: .
V: TRBV3-1/TRBV3-2
CDR3: CASSQVPGSDTQYF
DNA: TGTGCCAGCAGCCAAGTTCCGGGGTCAGATACGCAGTATTTT

size: .
J: TRBJ1-6
D: .
V: TRBV5-1
CDR3: CASSLGGGESSYNSPLHF
DNA: TGCGCCAGCAGCTTGGGTGGTGGGGAGAGCTCCTATAATTCACCCCTCCACTTT

size: .
J: TRBJ1-1
D: .
V: TRBV6-6
CDR3: CASREQYTEAFF
DNA: TGTGCCAGCAGGGAACAATACACTGAAGCTTTCTTT

size: .
J: TRBJ1-2
D: .
V: TRBV5-4
CDR3: CASSLLDRNYGYTF
DNA: TGTGCCAGCAGCTTGCTAGACAGAAACTATGGCTACACCTTC

size: .
J: TRBJ1-2
D: .
V: TRBV4-1
CDR3: CASSPAAFINYGYTF
DNA: TGCGCCAGCAGCCCAGCAGCGTTTATTAACTATGGCTACACCTTC

size: .
J: TRBJ2-1
D: TRBD2
V: TRBV5-1
CDR3: CASSRASGYNEQFF
DNA: TGCGCCAGCAGCAGGGCTAGCGGCTACAATGAGCAGTTCTTC